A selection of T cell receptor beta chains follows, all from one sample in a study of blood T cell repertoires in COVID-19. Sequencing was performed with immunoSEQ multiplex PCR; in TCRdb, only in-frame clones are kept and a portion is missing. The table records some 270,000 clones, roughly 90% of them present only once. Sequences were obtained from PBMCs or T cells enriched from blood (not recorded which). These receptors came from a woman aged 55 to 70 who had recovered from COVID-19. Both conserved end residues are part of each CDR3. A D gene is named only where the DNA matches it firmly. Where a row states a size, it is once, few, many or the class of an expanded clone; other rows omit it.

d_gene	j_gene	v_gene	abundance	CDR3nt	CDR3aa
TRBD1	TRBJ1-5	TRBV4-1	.	TGCGCCAGCAGCCAAGTTCGGGCAGGGGGCTCTCAGCCCCAGCATTTT	CASSQVRAGGSQPQHF
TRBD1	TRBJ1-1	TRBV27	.	TGTGCCAGCAGTACCTCAGGGACAGGGTATACTGAAGCTTTCTTT	CASSTSGTGYTEAFF
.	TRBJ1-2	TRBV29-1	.	TGCAGCGCCCTAAGCGATCGACTAGATGGCTACACCTTC	CSALSDRLDGYTF
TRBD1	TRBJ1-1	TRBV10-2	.	TGCGCCAGCAGTGGGACGACAGGGAGGTCTGTATTGAAGACTGAAGCTTTCTTT	CASSGTTGRSVLKTEAFF
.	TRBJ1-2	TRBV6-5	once	TGTGCCAGCAGGGAGACTAACTATGGCTACACCTTC	CASRETNYGYTF
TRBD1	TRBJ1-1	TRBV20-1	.	TGCAGTGCTAGTGGGGACAGGGGCGGGTACACTGAAGCTTTCTTT	CSASGDRGGYTEAFF
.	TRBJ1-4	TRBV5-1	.	TGCGCCAGCAGCACAGGGTCTAATGAAAAACTGTTTTTT	CASSTGSNEKLFF
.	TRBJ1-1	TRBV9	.	TGTGCCAGCAGTCGAGACAGGAACACTGAAGCTTTCTTT	CASSRDRNTEAFF
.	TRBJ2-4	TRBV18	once	TGTGCCAGCTCACCACAATTCACGGAGTCCAAAAACATTCAGTACTTC	CASSPQFTESKNIQYF
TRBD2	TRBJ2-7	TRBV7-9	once	TGTGCCAGCAGCACCGGGACGGGGGGTAACTACGAGCAGTACTTC	CASSTGTGGNYEQYF
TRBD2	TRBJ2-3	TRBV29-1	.	TGCAGCATATGGACTAGCGGGACGGATACGCAGTATTTT	CSIWTSGTDTQYF
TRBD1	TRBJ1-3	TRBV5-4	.	TGTGCCAGCAGCGACCGGACAGGTGGAAACACCATATATTTT	CASSDRTGGNTIYF
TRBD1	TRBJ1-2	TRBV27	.	TGTGCCAGCAGTGTGGACAGGAACTATGGCTACACCTTC	CASSVDRNYGYTF
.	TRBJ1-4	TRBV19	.	TGTGCCACCAGACAGGTTGCAACTAATGAAAAACTGTTTTTT	CATRQVATNEKLFF
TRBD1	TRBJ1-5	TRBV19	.	TGTGCCAGTAGTATATTTATGGGACAGGGGTACAATCAGCCCCAGCATTTT	CASSIFMGQGYNQPQHF
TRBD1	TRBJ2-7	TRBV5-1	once	TGCGCCAGCAGCTCAACAGGGGGACAGGGTTCCTACGAGCAGTACTTC	CASSSTGGQGSYEQYF
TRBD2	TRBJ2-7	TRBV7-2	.	TGTGCCAGCAGCGTTCTAGCGGGAGCATTCTACGAGCAGTACTTC	CASSVLAGAFYEQYF
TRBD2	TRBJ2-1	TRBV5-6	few	TGTGCCAGCAGCCCCTCCGGGAGGACCTACAATGAGCAGTTCTTC	CASSPSGRTYNEQFF
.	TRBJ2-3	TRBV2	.	TGTGCCAGCAGTACCCGACTTAGCACAGATACGCAGTATTTT	CASSTRLSTDTQYF
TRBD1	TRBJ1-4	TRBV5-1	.	TGCGCCAGCAGCTCACTTGGGGGACAGGATAATGAAAAACTGTTTTTT	CASSSLGGQDNEKLFF
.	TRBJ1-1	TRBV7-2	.	TGTGCCAGCAGCTTAGACAGGGACACTGAAGCTTTCTTT	CASSLDRDTEAFF
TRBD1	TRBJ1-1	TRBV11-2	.	TGTGCCAGCAGCCCGCGACAGGGGCAGGGTGACACTGAAGCTTTCTTT	CASSPRQGQGDTEAFF
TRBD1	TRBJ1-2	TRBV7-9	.	TGTGCCAGCAGCTTAGCGACAGGGTCTAACTATGGCTACACCTTC	CASSLATGSNYGYTF
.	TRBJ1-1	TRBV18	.	TGTGCCAGCTCAAGCGGGGTCGCAGGCCCTGAAGCTTTCTTT	CASSSGVAGPEAFF
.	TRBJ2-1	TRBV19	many	TGTGCCAGTAGGGAGGACTACCTCCCCTACAATGAGCAGTTCTTC	CASREDYLPYNEQFF
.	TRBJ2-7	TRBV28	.	TGTGCCAGCAGTTTTCAGGTATACGAGCAGTACTTC	CASSFQVYEQYF
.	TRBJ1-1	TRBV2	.	TGTGCCAGCAGTGTAACGGTGAACACTGAAGCTTTCTTT	CASSVTVNTEAFF
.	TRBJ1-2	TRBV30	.	TGTGCCTCTAACACGGCGACTGTAGACGGCTACACCTTC	CASNTATVDGYTF
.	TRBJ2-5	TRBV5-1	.	TGCGCCAGCAGCTTGGCCACAAGCCAAGAGACCCAGTACTTC	CASSLATSQETQYF
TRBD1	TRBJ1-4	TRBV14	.	TGTGCCAGCAGCTATGGGACAGTGAATGAAAAACTGTTTTTT	CASSYGTVNEKLFF
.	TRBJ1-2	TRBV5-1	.	TGCGCCAGCAGCTTGTCAGGGGCAACGTATGGCTACACCTTC	CASSLSGATYGYTF
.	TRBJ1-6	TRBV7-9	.	TGTGCCAGCAGTCTACAGGGTCGAGGATCACCCCTCCACTTT	CASSLQGRGSPLHF
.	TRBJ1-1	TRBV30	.	TGTGCCTGGAGTGACTTTTACAGAAACACTGAAGCTTTCTTT	CAWSDFYRNTEAFF
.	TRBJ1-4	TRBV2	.	TGTGCCAGCACGACATCCGGACACGTTAATGAAAAACTGTTTTTT	CASTTSGHVNEKLFF
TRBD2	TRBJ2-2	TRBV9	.	TGTGCCAGCAGCGCGGGGGGAGGGCTAGCGGGGCGCCCGAACACCGGGGAGCTGTTTTTT	CASSAGGGLAGRPNTGELFF
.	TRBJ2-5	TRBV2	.	TGTGCCAGCAGTCTCCAGGCCCAGTACTTC	CASSLQAQYF
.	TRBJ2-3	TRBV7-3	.	TGTGCCAGCAGCTTCTGGGAGAAAGATACGCAGTATTTT	CASSFWEKDTQYF
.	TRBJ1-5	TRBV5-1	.	TGCGCCAGCAGCTTGGACCCAGCGGGCAATCAGCCCCAGCATTTT	CASSLDPAGNQPQHF
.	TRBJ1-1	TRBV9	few	TGTGCCAGCAGCGTATACGACACCTACACTGAAGCTTTCTTT	CASSVYDTYTEAFF
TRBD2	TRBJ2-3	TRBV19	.	TGTGCCAGTGCTAGCGGGGACCGCACAGATACGCAGTATTTT	CASASGDRTDTQYF
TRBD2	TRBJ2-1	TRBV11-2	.	TGTGCCAGCAGGACCCCCGGGACTAGCGGGGGAGGGGGGCGGTTCTTC	CASRTPGTSGGGGRFF
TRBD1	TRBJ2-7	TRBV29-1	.	TGCAGCGCGAGGACAGGGGGGTCCTACGAGCAGTACTTC	CSARTGGSYEQYF
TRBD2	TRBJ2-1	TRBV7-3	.	TGTGCCAGCAGCTTAATTGGCGGGAGCTCCTACAATGAGCAGTTCTTC	CASSLIGGSSYNEQFF
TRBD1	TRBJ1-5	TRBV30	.	TGTGCCTGGAGTCGACAGGGAGATCAGCCCCAGCATTTT	CAWSRQGDQPQHF
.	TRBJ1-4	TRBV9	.	TGTGCCAGCAGCGTAGTTGGGGAGAGTGAAAAACTGTTTTTT	CASSVVGESEKLFF